The clone carrying this T cell receptor beta chain has more than one count but fewer than ten. Mismatch with germline at one junction end may stem from a read error. TCRdb called the 5' RACE reads again in MiXCR, with one record for every CDR3 protein. The sample yields roughly 44,000 distinct CDR3 sequences, less than 30% seen once. CDR3 length: 15 amino acids. Germline V gene data show CDR1 as SGHRS and CDR2 as YFSETQ. The specimen was memory CD4+ T cells sorted from a lymph node. Noted subset: memory CD4+ T cells, CD4+CD45RO+CD25-. The sequence was collected from a female donor with breast cancer. The chain employs TRBV5-1 and TRBJ2-5; D not certain. CDR3 nucleotides: TGCGCCGGCAGCTCCCGGGTCTTATCCCAAGAGACCCAGTACTTC. It specifies CAGSSRVLSQETQYF.